This TCR beta chain was profiled in a study of neurological immune-mediated disorders. This clonotype has at least ten counts. TCRdb independently ran MiXCR on the 5' RACE reads; one entry per CDR3 protein. The top ten clones hold around 3.6% of a sample with tens of thousands of distinct CDR3 sequences, roughly 3.2% of them seen once. The sequencing sample was made of PBMCs. The TCR comes from a middle-aged man with multiple sclerosis.

The DNA of the CDR3 is TGCGCCAGCAGCTTGGACGGAGCTGGAAACACCATATATTTT. Its protein product is CASSLDGAGNTIYF. This rearrangement joins TRBV5-1 to TRBJ1-3; D gene ambiguous. The germline gives CDR1 SGHRS, CDR2 YFSETQ. V was clipped by 0 bases and J by 2 bases, with 6 bases between them. This CDR3 contains 14 residues.